The source of this T cell receptor beta chain is a study of blood T cells in healthy people across ages. The germline V gene has CDR1 DFQATT and CDR2 SNEGSKA (reference sequence). The CDR3 is 16 residues long. Trimming removed 6 bases from V and 4 bases from J; junction bases left unmatched: 16. Overall study results and limits: The recorded TCR beta diversity per million T cells decreased in a roughly linear manner with age.

This clonotype has more than one count but fewer than ten. The antigen is undetermined. The authors ran a second PCR of roughly 6 to 12 cycles using a sample-barcoded 5' primer and a J-beta primer mix. One entry per CDR3 protein results from TCRdb running MiXCR on the 5' RACE reads. Of more than 550,000 distinct CDR3 sequences in the sample, about a fifth were seen once. Sequencing was performed on blood. This receptor was obtained from a man aged 65-85 years in good health. The chain links TRBV20-1 to TRBJ1-1; 8 nucleotides agree with TRBD1. The CDR3 reads CSAKDRQGLRTTEAFF. The CDR3 DNA sequence: TGCAGTGCAAAGGACAGACAGGGGCTCCGCACCACTGAAGCTTTCTTT.